The entry below describes one TCR beta chain. Its antigen remains unknown. After removal of 1 base from V and 3 bases from J, the junction contained 8 bases not matched to a gene. The CDR3 is made up of 16 amino acids. Per the germline V gene, CDR1 is SGHRS and CDR2 is YFSETQ. The data are from a study of response to subunit inactivated influenza vaccine. TCRdb independently ran MiXCR on the RT-PCR reads; one entry per CDR3 protein. This repertoire shows around 760,000 distinct CDR3 sequences, 11% to 15% found once; its top ten account for 5.5% to 8%. Whole-study findings and limits: The authors suggested that few new T cells are recruited per seasonal influenza vaccination.

The sequenced sample was PBMCs from blood, obtained approximately 15 days before vaccination. The TCR sequence derives from a man aged 45-60 years who received an inactivated influenza vaccine. The genes are TRBV5-1 and TRBJ2-7, with TRBD1 identical over 9 bases. CDR3 in amino acids: CASSLTGTGPGYEQYF. The CDR3 region has the DNA TGCGCCAGCAGCTTGACAGGGACAGGGCCCGGCTACGAGCAGTACTTC. Complete variable domain (other parts from reference TRBV5-1 and TRBJ2-7): KAGVTQTPRYLIKTRGQQVTLSCSPISGHRSVSWYQQTPGQGLQFLFEYFSETQRNKGNFPGRFSGRQFSNSRSEMNVSTLELGDSALYLCASSLTGTGPGYEQYFGPGTRLTVT.